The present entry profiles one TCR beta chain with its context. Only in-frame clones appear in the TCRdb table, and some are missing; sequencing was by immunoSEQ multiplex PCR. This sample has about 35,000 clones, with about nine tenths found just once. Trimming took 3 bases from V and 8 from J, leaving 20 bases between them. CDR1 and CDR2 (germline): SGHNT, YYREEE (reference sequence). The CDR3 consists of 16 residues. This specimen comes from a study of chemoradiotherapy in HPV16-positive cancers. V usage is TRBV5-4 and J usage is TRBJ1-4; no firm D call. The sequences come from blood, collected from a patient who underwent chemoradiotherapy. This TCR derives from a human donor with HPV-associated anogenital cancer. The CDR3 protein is CASSYRDPRFGEKLFF. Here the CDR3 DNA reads TGTGCCAGCAGCTACCGGGATCCCCGCTTCGGGGAAAAACTGTTTTTT.